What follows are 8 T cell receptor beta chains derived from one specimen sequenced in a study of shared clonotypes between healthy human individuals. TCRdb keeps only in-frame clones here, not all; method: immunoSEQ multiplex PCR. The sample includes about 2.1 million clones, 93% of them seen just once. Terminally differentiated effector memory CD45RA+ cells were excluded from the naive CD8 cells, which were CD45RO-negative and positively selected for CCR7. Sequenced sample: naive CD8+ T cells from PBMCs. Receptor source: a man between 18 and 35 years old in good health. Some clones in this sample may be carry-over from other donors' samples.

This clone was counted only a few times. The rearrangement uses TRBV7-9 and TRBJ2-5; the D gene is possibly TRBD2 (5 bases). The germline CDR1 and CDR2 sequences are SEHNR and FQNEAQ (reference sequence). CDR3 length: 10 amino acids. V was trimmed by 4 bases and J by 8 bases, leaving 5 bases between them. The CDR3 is CASSSGTQYF. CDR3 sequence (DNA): TGTGCCAGCAGCTCGGGAACCCAGTACTTC.

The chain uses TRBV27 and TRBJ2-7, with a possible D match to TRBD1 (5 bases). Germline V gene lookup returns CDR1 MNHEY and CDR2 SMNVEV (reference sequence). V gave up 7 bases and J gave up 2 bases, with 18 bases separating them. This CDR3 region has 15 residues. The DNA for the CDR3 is TGTGCCAGCACCCAGGGTAGCAATGCCCCCTACGAGCAGTACTTC. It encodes CASTQGSNAPYEQYF.

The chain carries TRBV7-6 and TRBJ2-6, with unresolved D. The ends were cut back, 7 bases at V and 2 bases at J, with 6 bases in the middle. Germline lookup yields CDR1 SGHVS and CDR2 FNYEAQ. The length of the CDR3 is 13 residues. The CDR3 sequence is CASNYAGANVLTF. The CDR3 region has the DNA TGTGCCAGCAACTATGCTGGGGCCAACGTCCTGACTTTC.

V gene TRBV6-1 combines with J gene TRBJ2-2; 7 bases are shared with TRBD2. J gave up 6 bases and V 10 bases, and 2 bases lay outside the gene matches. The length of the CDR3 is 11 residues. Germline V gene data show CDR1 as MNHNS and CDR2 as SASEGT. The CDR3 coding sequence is TGTGCCATACGGGAGGCCGGGGAGCTGTTTTTT. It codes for CAIREAGELFF.

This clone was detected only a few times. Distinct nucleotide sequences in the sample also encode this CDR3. In DNA, the CDR3 is TGTGCCAGCAGCTTAACAGGGGGCGATGGCTACACCTTC. Translation gives CASSLTGGDGYTF. The genes are TRBV7-3 and TRBJ1-2, with 7 bases matching TRBD1. Germline trimming cut 0 bases from V and 6 bases from J; bases unmatched to any gene: 1. Germline V gene sequence: CDR1 SGHTA, CDR2 FQGTGA. The CDR3 extends over 13 amino acids.

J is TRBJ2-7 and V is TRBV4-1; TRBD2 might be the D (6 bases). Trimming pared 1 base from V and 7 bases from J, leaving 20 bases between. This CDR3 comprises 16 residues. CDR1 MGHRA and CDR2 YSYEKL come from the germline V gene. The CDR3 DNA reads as TGCGCCAGCAGCCAAGGGGGGGTAGGGGTTGGAAGAGAGCAGTACTTC. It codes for CASSQGGVGVGREQYF.

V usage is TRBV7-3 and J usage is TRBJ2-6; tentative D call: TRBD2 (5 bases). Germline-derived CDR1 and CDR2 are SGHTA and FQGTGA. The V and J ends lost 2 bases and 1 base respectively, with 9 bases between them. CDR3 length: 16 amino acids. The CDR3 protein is CASSLGPGSGANVLTF. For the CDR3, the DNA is TGTGCCAGCAGCTTAGGTCCGGGATCTGGGGCCAACGTCCTGACTTTC.

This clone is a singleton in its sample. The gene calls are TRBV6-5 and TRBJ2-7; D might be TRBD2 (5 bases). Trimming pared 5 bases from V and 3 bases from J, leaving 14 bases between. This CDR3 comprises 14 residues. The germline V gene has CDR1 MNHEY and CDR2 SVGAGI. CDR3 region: CASSPETGVYEQYF. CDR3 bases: TGTGCCAGCAGTCCAGAAACCGGGGTCTACGAGCAGTACTTC.